This T cell receptor (beta chain) appears in the sequencing data of a study of shared clonotypes between healthy human individuals. The donors, all of them Caucasian adults, lived in Nashville, Tennessee. An even split of each subset's genomic DNA across several immunoSEQ plates was performed. In the study's own analysis: Owing to the provision of junction-only sequences devoid of quality scores by immunoSEQ, filtering differed. Some clones are missing from TCRdb's copy, which holds only in-frame ones; the method was immunoSEQ multiplex PCR. Clone size and V and J calls were adopted from that table, with D and trimming inferred from the DNA. The sample contains 2 million to 2.5 million clones, around 95% of which appear only once. This TCR was sampled from a man aged 18 to 30 in good health. Sequencing was carried out using naive CD4+ T cells sorted from blood. Subset noted: CD45RA+ positively selected.

CDR3 DNA: TGTGCCAGCGGTCTAGCGGGAACCTCCTACGAGCAGTACTTC. Translation: CASGLAGTSYEQYF. J is TRBJ2-7 and V is TRBV6-5, with 9 positions matching TRBD2. V trimming: 8 bases; J trimming: 0 bases; junction bases outside the gene matches: 5. The CDR3 totals 14 residues. CDR1 is MNHEY, CDR2 SVGAGI, per germline.